This is a list of T cell receptor beta chains from one sample in a study of cytomegalovirus exposure and HLA in healthy donors. Clones were read by immunoSEQ multiplex PCR, and TCRdb kept only the in-frame ones, dropping some. The data hold around 130,000 clones, with approximately 81% observed a single time. Material: PBMCs. The receptors originated from a woman in her 30s in good health and CMV-seronegative. CDR3s include the opening cysteine and the closing phenylalanine or tryptophan. The order of the fields is J gene, D gene, V gene, clone size, CDR3 length, CDR3 protein, CDR3 DNA. A D gene is named only where the DNA matches it firmly. The size of a clone is reported for some rows only, either as once, few or many, or as a class for expanded clones.

>TRBJ2-7|TRBD1|TRBV5-1|NA|14
CASSRRDSSYEQYF
TGCGCCAGCAGCCGCCGGGACAGCTCCTACGAGCAGTACTTC
>TRBJ2-2|TRBD1|TRBV7-9|NA|15
CASSAGDRVAGELFF
TGTGCCAGCAGCGCAGGCGACAGGGTCGCCGGGGAGCTGTTTTTT
>TRBJ2-5|TRBD2|TRBV10-1|NA|16
CASSFGLAGPQETQYF
TGCGCCAGCAGTTTTGGACTAGCGGGGCCCCAAGAGACCCAGTACTTC
>TRBJ2-5|NA|TRBV7-2|NA|13
CASSLGGVETQYF
TGTGCCAGCAGCTTGGGCGGGGTGGAGACCCAGTACTTC
>TRBJ2-1|NA|TRBV2|NA|14
CASSDWQVNNEQFF
TGTGCCAGCAGTGATTGGCAGGTAAACAATGAGCAGTTCTTC
>TRBJ1-2|NA|TRBV19|NA|16
CASSPGESGSPYGYTF
TGTGCCAGTAGTCCCGGGGAAAGTGGAAGCCCCTATGGCTACACCTTC
>TRBJ1-2|TRBD1|TRBV6-5|few|14
CASRPGQGNYGYTF
TGTGCCAGCAGACCGGGACAGGGTAACTATGGCTACACCTTC
>TRBJ2-3|TRBD2|TRBV5-5|NA|13
CASSLVGAGEQYF
TGTGCCAGCAGCTTGGTAGGAGCGGGGGAACAGTATTTT
>TRBJ1-2|TRBD1|TRBV29-1|NA|12
CSAEQGNYGYTF
TGCAGCGCCGAACAGGGGAACTATGGCTACACCTTC
>TRBJ1-4|NA|TRBV25-1|once|15
CASSFPLFSGEKLFF
TGTGCCAGCAGTTTTCCCCTCTTCTCCGGTGAAAAACTGTTTTTT
>TRBJ1-3|NA|TRBV6-5|NA|15
CASSLSGFSGNTIYF
TGTGCCAGCAGCCTTTCAGGGTTTTCTGGAAACACCATATATTTT
>TRBJ2-1|NA|TRBV5-4|NA|15
CASSLVGSSYNEQFF
TGTGCCAGCAGCTTGGTAGGGAGCTCCTACAATGAGCAGTTCTTC
>TRBJ2-3|NA|TRBV5-1|NA|13
CASSGRETDTQYF
TGCGCCAGCAGCGGCCGGGAGACAGATACGCAGTATTTT
>TRBJ2-5|TRBD1|TRBV5-4|NA|14
CASSPQGPQETQYF
TGTGCCAGCAGCCCACAGGGGCCGCAAGAGACCCAGTACTTC
>TRBJ2-7|NA|TRBV27|NA|14
CASSMTGPSYEQYF
TGTGCCAGCAGTATGACAGGTCCCTCCTACGAGCAGTACTTC
>TRBJ1-1|NA|TRBV11-2|NA|17
CASSLGRISGGNTEAFF
TGTGCCAGCAGCTTAGGGCGGATTAGCGGGGGAAACACTGAAGCTTTCTTT
>TRBJ1-2|TRBD1|TRBV9|NA|14
CASSPGTGGFGYTF
TGTGCCAGCAGCCCAGGAACAGGGGGCTTTGGCTACACCTTC
>TRBJ1-2|TRBD1|TRBV5-1|NA|15
CASSLGGDRVYGYTF
TGCGCCAGCAGCTTGGGCGGGGACAGGGTCTATGGCTACACCTTC
>TRBJ2-5|NA|TRBV7-2|NA|15
CASSLAGFGQETQYF
TGTGCCAGCAGCTTAGCTGGCTTCGGGCAAGAGACCCAGTACTTC
>TRBJ2-1|TRBD2|TRBV5-6|NA|15
CASSLAGDGYNEQFF
TGTGCCAGCAGCTTAGCGGGGGACGGCTACAATGAGCAGTTCTTC
>TRBJ2-5|NA|TRBV7-9|NA|14
CASSWDNGLGTQYF
TGTGCCAGCAGCTGGGACAATGGGTTAGGGACCCAGTACTTC
>TRBJ2-3|NA|TRBV27|NA|16
CASSPGGGPSTDTQYF
TGTGCCAGCAGTCCCGGCGGGGGCCCTAGCACAGATACGCAGTATTTT
>TRBJ1-1|TRBD1|TRBV7-2|few|15
CASSPSRTGGGEAFF
TGTGCCAGCAGCCCTAGTCGGACAGGGGGAGGTGAAGCTTTCTTT
>TRBJ1-1|NA|TRBV7-2|once|15
CASSLKSATPTEAFF
TGTGCCAGCAGCTTAAAGTCCGCGACACCCACTGAAGCTTTCTTT
>TRBJ1-3|NA|TRBV6-1|NA|13
CASSAISGNTIYF
TGTGCCAGCAGTGCCATCTCTGGAAACACCATATATTTT
>TRBJ2-2|TRBD2|TRBV5-4|NA|16
CASSWGTSRNTGELFF
TGTGCCAGCAGCTGGGGGACTAGCCGGAACACCGGGGAGCTGTTTTTT
>TRBJ2-7|NA|TRBV5-1|once|13
CASSPSVAYEQYF
TGCGCCAGCAGCCCTAGTGTGGCCTACGAGCAGTACTTC
>TRBJ2-7|TRBD1|TRBV5-4|NA|15
CASSLDRGKAYEQYF
TGTGCCAGCAGTCTGGACAGGGGGAAAGCCTACGAGCAGTACTTC
>TRBJ2-1|TRBD2|TRBV5-1|NA|16
CASSPFPGTSGNEQFF
TGCGCCAGCAGCCCCTTTCCCGGGACTAGCGGGAATGAGCAGTTCTTC
>TRBJ2-5|TRBD2|TRBV30|NA|13
CAWRTSGGETQYF
TGTGCCTGGAGAACTAGCGGGGGTGAGACCCAGTACTTC
>TRBJ2-7|NA|TRBV5-1|NA|12
CASSLGGEEQYF
TGCGCCAGCAGCCTGGGGGGCGAAGAGCAGTACTTC
>TRBJ2-3|NA|TRBV9|once|16
CASSVGVGANTDTQYF
TGTGCCAGCAGCGTAGGTGTAGGGGCTAACACAGATACGCAGTATTTT
>TRBJ1-5|NA|TRBV5-1|NA|15
CASRIRTSPGQPQHF
TGCGCCAGCAGGATAAGGACATCTCCAGGTCAGCCCCAGCATTTT
>TRBJ1-3|TRBD1|TRBV25-1|NA|15
CASTGTGLSGNTIYF
TGTGCCAGCACAGGGACAGGACTCTCTGGAAACACCATATATTTT
>TRBJ1-2|TRBD1|TRBV6-5|NA|14
CASRSDRGGYGYTF
TGTGCCAGCAGATCGGACAGGGGTGGCTATGGCTACACCTTC
>TRBJ2-3|TRBD1|TRBV18|NA|15
CASSPGGQGTDTQYF
TGTGCCAGCTCACCTGGAGGACAGGGCACAGATACGCAGTATTTT
>TRBJ2-7|TRBD1|TRBV10-3|NA|13
CAISKDRAREQYF
TGTGCCATCAGCAAGGACAGGGCGCGGGAGCAGTACTTC
>TRBJ2-1|TRBD1|TRBV7-9|NA|18
CASSGGTGGPISYNEQFF
TGTGCCAGCAGCGGAGGGACAGGGGGACCGATATCCTACAATGAGCAGTTCTTC
>TRBJ1-2|TRBD1|TRBV19|NA|14
CASSIKGAGHGYTF
TGTGCCAGTAGTATAAAGGGGGCAGGGCATGGCTACACCTTC
>TRBJ2-3|TRBD1|TRBV28|NA|15
CASSLGQGGTDTQYF
TGTGCCAGCAGTTTAGGACAGGGAGGCACAGATACGCAGTATTTT
>TRBJ1-2|TRBD1|TRBV5-4|few|15
CASSTPGQGIYGYTF
TGTGCCAGCAGCACGCCGGGACAGGGGATCTATGGCTACACCTTC
>TRBJ2-1|TRBD2|TRBV4-1|few|16
CASSQDSGGDYNEQFF
TGCGCCAGCAGCCAAGATAGCGGGGGGGACTACAATGAGCAGTTCTTC
>TRBJ2-2|TRBD1|TRBV27|NA|15
CASRLRDRDTGELFF
TGTGCCAGCAGGTTACGGGACAGAGACACCGGGGAGCTGTTTTTT
>TRBJ2-7|NA|TRBV11-3|NA|13
CASSSRPSGEQYF
TGTGCCAGCTCCTCCCGGCCGTCGGGCGAGCAGTACTTC
>TRBJ2-5|NA|TRBV5-4|NA|13
CASRRTEQETQYF
TGTGCCAGCAGACGAACAGAACAAGAGACCCAGTACTTC
>TRBJ1-6|NA|TRBV6-5|few|13
CASSSSPRSPLHF
TGTGCCAGCAGTTCAAGCCCACGGTCACCCCTCCACTTT
>TRBJ1-1|TRBD1|TRBV7-6|NA|15
CASSLDRSMNTEAFF
TGTGCCAGCAGCTTGGACAGGAGCATGAACACTGAAGCTTTCTTT
>TRBJ2-4|NA|TRBV2|NA|14
CASVKSFAKNIQYF
TGTGCCAGCGTAAAGAGTTTCGCCAAAAACATTCAGTACTTC
>TRBJ1-2|NA|TRBV14|once|15
CASSQRGGSNYGYTF
TGTGCCAGCAGCCAGCGGGGCGGCTCTAACTATGGCTACACCTTC
>TRBJ2-7|NA|TRBV7-9|NA|15
CASSLVGQGGHEQYF
TGTGCCAGCAGCTTAGTAGGGCAGGGAGGACACGAGCAGTACTTC
>TRBJ2-3|TRBD2|TRBV4-2|NA|16
CASSQRSAGGGDTQYF
TGTGCCAGCAGCCAAAGGAGCGCGGGGGGTGGAGATACGCAGTATTTT
>TRBJ2-2|NA|TRBV5-4|NA|11
CASSSGGELFF
TGTGCCAGCAGCAGCGGAGGGGAGCTGTTTTTT
>TRBJ1-5|NA|TRBV10-2|NA|15
CASSELAGWVQPQHF
TGCGCCAGCAGTGAGTTGGCAGGGTGGGTTCAGCCCCAGCATTTT